Listed here are 32 T cell receptor beta chains from one sample, sequenced in a study of T cells in Graves' hyperthyroidism and ophthalmopathy. Researchers amplified the TCR beta CDR3 regions from RNA transcripts. When the TCR CDR3 underwent first-round RT-PCR, the HTBI primer set was used. TCRdb redid the calling of the multiplex PCR reads with MiXCR, one entry per CDR3 protein. The table includes 460,000 or so distinct CDR3 sequences, 13% to 15% detected once. Material for sequencing was blood. These receptors all stem from a young woman with Graves' hyperthyroidism.

This rearrangement joins TRBV19 to TRBJ1-2, with 7 bases lining up with TRBD1. Germline loops: CDR1 LNHDA, CDR2 SQIVND (reference sequence). CDR3 length equals 15 residues. The V and J ends lost 4 bases and 4 bases, in that order; junction bases with no gene match: 9. CDR3 protein: CASSRNDRATYGYTF. CDR3 DNA: TGTGCCAGTAGTAGAAACGACAGGGCTACCTATGGCTACACCTTC.

At least ten counts were recorded for this clonotype. The chain has TRBV5-1 and TRBJ1-1, with TRBD1 identical over 8 bases. The junction had 9 bases not matched to a gene; V was cut back by 4 bases and J by 10 bases. The germline CDR1 and CDR2 sequences are SGHRS and YFSETQ. The CDR3 contains 13 residues. CDR3 residues: CASSPELTGGAFF. The CDR3 bases are TGCGCCAGCAGCCCAGAACTCACAGGGGGAGCTTTCTTT.

The chain joins TRBV9 to TRBJ2-1; 12 nucleotides line up with TRBD2. The CDR3 spans 18 residues. The germline V gene encodes CDR1 SGDLS and CDR2 YYNGEE. V lost 2 bases, J lost 3 bases, and 9 bases stayed unmatched. Written as DNA, the CDR3 is TGTGCCAGCAGCGTGGGACTAGCGGGTCAAGGGGGCTACAATGAGCAGTTCTTC. It codes for CASSVGLAGQGGYNEQFF.

A word on this clonotype: A much larger clone differs from this one at a single base, so this may be a read error. V usage is TRBV18 and J usage is TRBJ2-1; D may be TRBD1 or TRBD2 (6 bases each). Trimming took 3 bases from V and 7 from J, leaving 13 bases between them. This CDR3 has 14 residues. Germline V CDR1 and CDR2: KGHSH, LQKENI. The CDR3 loop reads CASSPVRRGNEQFF. CDR3 coding DNA: TGTGCCAGCTCACCCGTAAGGAGGGGGAATGAGCAGTTCTTC. Variable domain in full (rest from reference TRBV18 and TRBJ2-1): NAGVMQNPRHLVRRRGQEARLRCSPMKGHSHVYWYRQLPEEGLKFMVYLQKENIIDESGMPKERFSAEFPKEGPSILRIQQVVRGDSAAYFCASSPVRRGNEQFFGPGTRLTVL.

The chain recombines TRBV10-3 with TRBJ2-1; TRBD2 matches at 8 bases. The CDR3 has 15 amino acids. Germline-derived CDR1 and CDR2 are ENHRY and SYGVKD. The junction had 7 bases not matched to a gene; V was cut back by 4 bases and J by 5 bases. The CDR3 DNA reads as TGTGCCATCAGTGGGCTTAGCGGGACCAACAATGAGCAGTTCTTC. Its protein is CAISGLSGTNNEQFF.

This clonotype was detected many times. This sequence joins TRBV7-8 and TRBJ1-2, with D unclear. The CDR3 is made up of 13 amino acids. Germline V lookup: CDR1 SGHVS, CDR2 FQNEAQ. V was trimmed by 5 bases and J by 5 bases, leaving 12 bases between them. The CDR3 region has the DNA TGTGCCAGCAGCCCCGTAGGAACTTATGGCTACACCTTC. Its protein product is CASSPVGTYGYTF. The variable domain in full, completed from reference TRBV7-8 and TRBJ1-2, reads GAGVSQSPRYKVAKRGQDVALRCDPISGHVSLFWYQQALGQGPEFLTYFQNEAQLDKSGLPSDRFFAERPEGSVSTLKIQRTQQEDSAVYLCASSPVGTYGYTFGSGTRLTVV.

This clonotype was seen many times. The rearrangement uses TRBV12-3 or TRBV12-4 and TRBJ2-2, with D perhaps being TRBD1 or TRBD2 (7 bases each). The CDR3 covers 16 residues. Trimming removed 1 base from V and 4 bases from J, with 13 bases in between. The CDR3 spells CASSLGSRGGTGELFF. The CDR3 DNA follows: TGTGCCAGCAGTTTAGGGTCCAGGGGGGGCACCGGGGAGCTGTTTTTT.

In its sample, this clonotype was seen many times. The chain uses TRBV11-2 and TRBJ2-5; D might be TRBD1 (5 bases). Deletions cut 4 bases from V and 1 base from J, with 10 bases between. Germline lookup yields CDR1 SGHAT and CDR2 FQNNGV. The CDR3 is made up of 14 amino acids. The CDR3 DNA is TGTGCCAGCAGCTCCCTGACAGTCCAAGAGACCCAGTACTTC. Amino acid sequence: CASSSLTVQETQYF.

This clonotype was observed a few times. CDR3 sequence reads: CAWSVVYYGYTF. The DNA for the CDR3 is TGTGCCTGGAGTGTGGTCTACTATGGCTACACCTTC. The V and J genes are TRBV30 and TRBJ1-2; D is unresolved. The CDR3 sequence is 12 residues long. V was trimmed by 0 bases and J by 3 bases, leaving 5 bases between them. Per germline, CDR1 GTSNPN and CDR2 SVGIG (reference sequence).

In this sample, this clonotype turned up many times. The chain combines TRBV30 with TRBJ1-5; 11 bases are a match to TRBD1. The length of the CDR3 is 18 residues. The junction had 16 bases not matched to a gene; V was cut back by 3 bases and J by 6 bases. Germline CDR1 and CDR2: GTSNPN and SVGIG (reference sequence). The DNA of the CDR3 is TGTGCCTGGAGCGCCACCCGGACAGGGGGCCGTGGGGGTCAGCCCCAGCATTTT. It yields the protein CAWSATRTGGRGGQPQHF. Full variable domain (rest looked up from reference TRBV30 and TRBJ1-5): SQTIHQWPATLVQPVGSPLSLECTVEGTSNPNLYWYRQAAGRGLQLLFYSVGIGQISSEVPQNLSASRPQDRQFILSSKKLLLSDSGFYLCAWSATRTGGRGGQPQHFGDGTRLSIL.

This clonotype turned up a few times. The chain's CDR3 is CASSTRDRGHNEQFF. The CDR3 DNA reads TGCGCCAGCAGCACCCGGGACAGGGGACACAATGAGCAGTTCTTC. The rearrangement links TRBV5-1 to TRBJ2-1; 10 bases agree with TRBD1. This CDR3 is 15 amino acids long. Germline V gene sequence: CDR1 SGHRS, CDR2 YFSETQ. J gave up 5 bases and V 4 bases, and 6 bases lay outside the gene matches.

There are a few counts of this clonotype. The chain carries TRBV19 and TRBJ2-7, with TRBD2 identical over 7 bases. Germline CDR1 LNHDA, CDR2 SQIVND (reference sequence). This CDR3 is 14 amino acids long. Germline trimming cut 7 bases from V and 6 bases from J; bases unmatched to any gene: 12. The CDR3 reads CASTQRGGSGEQYF. The CDR3 bases are TGTGCCAGTACCCAAAGGGGCGGGAGTGGCGAGCAGTACTTC.

This clonotype occurred many times. V gene TRBV12-3 or TRBV12-4 combines with J gene TRBJ2-2; 15 bases align to TRBD2. The CDR3 has 19 residues. V shed 6 bases and J 4 bases; nucleotides not matched to a gene: 12. The CDR3 spells CASSIGLAGGPSSTGELFF. The CDR3 nucleotides are TGTGCCAGCAGCATCGGACTAGCGGGAGGGCCTAGTAGCACCGGGGAGCTGTTTTTT.

This clonotype came up many times. The gene calls are TRBV12-3 or TRBV12-4 and TRBJ2-3; D unclear. V was cut by 3 bases and J by 5 bases, with 9 bases left in between. The CDR3 runs 13 residues. CDR3 residues: CASSFIPEDTQYF. The CDR3 DNA reads as TGTGCCAGCAGTTTTATTCCCGAAGATACGCAGTATTTT.

The chain carries TRBV30 and TRBJ1-2; 9 bases are a match to TRBD1. The CDR3 runs 13 residues. Germline V gene sequence: CDR1 GTSNPN, CDR2 SVGIG (reference sequence). Germline trimming cut 0 bases from V and 8 bases from J; bases unmatched to any gene: 4. The CDR3 region has the DNA TGTGCCTGGAGTGTACAGGGGGCTGGGGGCTACACCTTC. Its protein product is CAWSVQGAGGYTF.

The chain employs TRBV6-5 and TRBJ2-3; TRBD1 agrees at 8 bases. From germline, CDR1 is MNHEY and CDR2 SVGAGI. Trimming cost V 0 bases and J 3 bases; bases outside gene matches: 2. The CDR3 extends over 15 amino acids. CDR3 loop: CASSYSDRETDTQYF. The CDR3 nucleotides are TGTGCCAGCAGTTACTCGGACAGGGAAACAGATACGCAGTATTTT.

This clonotype has only a few counts. The chain combines TRBV9 with TRBJ1-3; D gene unclear. Looked up from germline, CDR1 is SGDLS and CDR2 is YYNGEE. The CDR3 loop spans 15 amino acids. The V and J ends lost 3 bases and 3 bases respectively, with 13 bases between them. This chain's CDR3 is CASSARFGVGNTIYF. In DNA form, the CDR3 reads TGTGCCAGCAGCGCCCGGTTTGGGGTTGGAAACACCATATATTTT.

This clonotype was seen only a few times. The V gene is TRBV20-1, the J gene TRBJ1-2; D not certain. Germline V gene lookup returns CDR1 DFQATT and CDR2 SNEGSKA (reference sequence). The CDR3 totals 15 residues. Trimming pared 6 bases from V and 6 bases from J, leaving 23 bases between. The CDR3 DNA reads as TGCAGTGCCCACAAAGGCAGTATGTCCCTGAATGGCTACACCTTC. This encodes CSAHKGSMSLNGYTF.

Only one count was recorded for this clonotype. V is TRBV11-2 and J is TRBJ2-2, with 15 bases lining up with TRBD2. Trimming cost V 4 bases and J 3 bases; bases outside gene matches: 9. This CDR3 contains 19 residues. In germline, CDR1 is SGHAT, CDR2 FQNNGV. Here the CDR3 DNA reads TGTGCCAGCAGCTCCCCGGGACTAGCGGGAGGAACCCACACCGGGGAGCTGTTTTTT. This sequence encodes CASSSPGLAGGTHTGELFF.

This clonotype came up a few times. The V call is TRBV19, the J call TRBJ1-6; possibly TRBD1 for D (5 bases). Trimming left V 7 bases short and J 8 bases short, with 18 bases between. This CDR3 region has 15 residues. CDR1 LNHDA and CDR2 SQIVND come from the germline V gene (reference sequence). CDR3 DNA sequence: TGTGCCAGTACTCCCAAGACAGAAAAGCATTCACCCCTCCACTTT. It codes for CASTPKTEKHSPLHF.

The DNA of the CDR3 is TGCGCCAGCAGACTAGCAGATAGCTCCTACAATGAGCAGTTCTTC. The encoded protein is CASRLADSSYNEQFF. The chain combines TRBV5-1 with TRBJ2-1; D may be TRBD2 (6 bases). Trimming took off 5 bases at V and 0 bases at J, with 12 bases between the two ends. Germline V gene sequence: CDR1 SGHRS, CDR2 YFSETQ. This CDR3 spans 15 amino acids.

This clonotype occurred many times. The chain links TRBV12-3 or TRBV12-4 to TRBJ1-1, with a tentative D call TRBD1 (6 bases). The V and J ends lost 3 bases and 1 base respectively, with 12 bases between them. CDR3 length: 15 residues. The CDR3 bases are TGTGCCAGCAGTTTCGTTCTACAGGGGAACACTGAAGCTTTCTTT. Its translation: CASSFVLQGNTEAFF.

This chain uses TRBV5-5 with TRBJ2-7, with D perhaps matching TRBD1 or TRBD2 (5 bases each). This CDR3 contains 15 residues. Germline V gene lookup returns CDR1 SGHKS and CDR2 YYEKEE (reference sequence). V lost 1 base to trimming and J lost 0 bases, with 11 bases between them. The CDR3 protein is CASSLWAGSSYEQYV. CDR3 in DNA: TGTGCCAGCAGCTTGTGGGCAGGGAGCTCCTACGAGCAGTACGTC.

Many counts were recorded for this clonotype. The J gene is TRBJ1-4, the V gene TRBV7-8, with TRBD1 matching over 9 bases. CDR1 is SGHVS and CDR2 is FQNEAQ in the germline V gene. The CDR3 is 17 amino acids. The trim removed 5 bases at V and 2 bases at J, leaving 9 bases unmatched. The CDR3 here is CASSAPQGAATNEKLFF. DNA for the CDR3: TGTGCCAGCAGCGCACCACAGGGGGCCGCCACTAATGAAAAACTGTTTTTT.

This clonotype was seen many times. J is TRBJ2-7 and V is TRBV2; weak D call: TRBD1 (6 bases). CDR1 is SNHLY and CDR2 is FYNNEI in the germline V gene. CDR3 length equals 12 residues. Trimming took 4 bases from V and 7 from J, leaving 11 bases between them. CDR3 in DNA: TGTGCCAGCAGTGGCCAGGGGTGGGAGCAGTACTTC. Amino acids: CASSGQGWEQYF.

This clonotype was picked up a small number of times. The chain employs TRBV6-1 and TRBJ2-5; possibly TRBD2 for D (5 bases). In germline, CDR1 is MNHNS, CDR2 SASEGT. Trimming removed 4 bases from V and 5 bases from J, with 14 bases in between. The CDR3 consists of 14 residues. CDR3 nucleotides: TGTGCCAGCAGTGCCCTGAGGGAGCAGGAGACCCAGTACTTC. Amino acids: CASSALREQETQYF.

This clonotype has ten or more counts. The V call is TRBV20-1, the J call TRBJ2-5; 16 bases agree with TRBD2. The V segment lost 8 bases and the J segment 5 bases; nucleotides outside the gene matches: 11. The V gene's germline CDR1 is DFQATT and CDR2 SNEGSKA (reference sequence). The CDR3 sequence is 16 residues long. CDR3 in DNA: TGCAGTCCCGAAGGGACTAGCGGGAGGGCCTCGGAGACCCAGTACTTC. This codes for CSPEGTSGRASETQYF.

The CDR3 loop is CAIQKRERADTQYF. For the CDR3, the DNA is TGTGCCATCCAGAAGCGGGAGCGGGCAGATACGCAGTATTTT. The chain has TRBV10-3 and TRBJ2-3, with 8 bases identical to TRBD2. J lost 4 bases, V lost 8 bases, and 8 bases had no gene match. CDR3 length: 14 amino acids. The V gene's germline CDR1 is ENHRY and CDR2 SYGVKD.

V and J are TRBV28 and TRBJ2-3; D may be TRBD2 (5 bases). Trimming left V 4 bases short and J 1 base short, with 12 bases between. Germline V lookup: CDR1 MDHEN, CDR2 SYDVKM. The CDR3 has 15 residues. This CDR3 reads CASSSRDGGTDTQYF. CDR3 coding DNA: TGTGCCAGCAGTTCCCGGGATGGCGGCACAGATACGCAGTATTTT.

The V call is TRBV29-1, the J call TRBJ1-2, with D hard to call. Trimming removed 4 bases at V and 8 bases at J, with 11 bases between. The CDR3 is 11 residues long. Germline CDR1 SQVTM, CDR2 ANQGSEA. CDR3 in amino acids: CSVGLDLGYTF. The CDR3 DNA is TGCAGCGTTGGATTAGACCTCGGCTACACCTTC.

The table lists this clonotype with many counts. The chain carries TRBV27 and TRBJ2-7; 9 bases align to TRBD2. Germline CDR1 is MNHEY and CDR2 is SMNVEV (reference sequence). After removal of 5 bases from V and 4 bases from J, the junction contained 12 bases not matched to a gene. This CDR3 has 16 amino acids. Written as DNA, the CDR3 is TGTGCCAGCAGTCCGGGACTAGCAATTTCCAGTTACGAGCAGTACTTC. This encodes CASSPGLAISSYEQYF.

This clonotype was seen ten or more times. The chain employs TRBV7-3 and TRBJ2-5; TRBD2 matches 10 bases. From germline, CDR1 is SGHTA and CDR2 FQGTGA. V lost 2 bases, J lost 4 bases, and 4 bases stayed unmatched. The CDR3 runs 15 residues. In DNA, the CDR3 is TGTGCCAGCAGCTTACTAGCGGGAGCGCTAGAGACCCAGTACTTC. This encodes CASSLLAGALETQYF.